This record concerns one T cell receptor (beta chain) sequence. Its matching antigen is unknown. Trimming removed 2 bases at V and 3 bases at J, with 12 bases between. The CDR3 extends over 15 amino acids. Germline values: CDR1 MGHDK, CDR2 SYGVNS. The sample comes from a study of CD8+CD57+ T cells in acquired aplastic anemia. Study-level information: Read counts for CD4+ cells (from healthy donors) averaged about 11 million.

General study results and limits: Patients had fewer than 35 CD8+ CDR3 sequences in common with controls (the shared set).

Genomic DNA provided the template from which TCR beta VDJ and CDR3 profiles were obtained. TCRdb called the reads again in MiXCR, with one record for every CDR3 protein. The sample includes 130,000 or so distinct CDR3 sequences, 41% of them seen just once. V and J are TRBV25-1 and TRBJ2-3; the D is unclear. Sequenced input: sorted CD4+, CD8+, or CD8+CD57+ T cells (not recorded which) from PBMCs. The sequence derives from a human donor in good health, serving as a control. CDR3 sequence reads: CASSEASRLTDTQYF. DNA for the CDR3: TGTGCCAGCAGTGAAGCCTCCCGTTTGACAGATACGCAGTATTTT.